The rows below give T cell receptor beta chains drawn from one sample of a study of shared clonotypes between healthy human individuals. The protocol was immunoSEQ multiplex PCR, while the TCRdb copy is restricted to in-frame clones and leaves out a portion. The table shows over 850,000 clones, with about 84% occurring only once. Sample: memory CD4+ T cells from PBMCs. The receptors here all came from a man aged 18 to 29 in good health. Some clones in this sample may be carry-over from other donors' samples. The CDR3 runs from the conserved cysteine through the conserved F or W. D genes are given only for firm matches. Clone sizes are given selectively: once, few, many, or a class where the clone is expanded.

j_gene	abundance	len	v_gene	d_gene	CDR3nt	CDR3aa
TRBJ2-2	once	17	TRBV7-2	TRBD2	TGTGCCAGCAGCCACTCTAGCGGGAGGGCGGATACCGGGGAGCTGTTTTTT	CASSHSSGRADTGELFF
TRBJ2-2	-	18	TRBV27	-	TGTGCCAGCAGTTTCGATACCCCGGGGCAGGGATATACCGGGGAGCTGTTTTTT	CASSFDTPGQGYTGELFF
TRBJ2-7	-	14	TRBV6-1	-	TGTGCCAGCAGTGAAGCTCAGGCCACCTACGAGCAGTACTTC	CASSEAQATYEQYF
TRBJ2-7	-	15	TRBV25-1	-	TGTGCCAGCAGTGATCCCCGAAGTGCGGGGTACGAGCAGTACTTC	CASSDPRSAGYEQYF
TRBJ2-6	-	12	TRBV18	-	TGTGCCAGCTTGGGAGGGGCCAACGTCCTGACTTTC	CASLGGANVLTF
TRBJ1-1	many	14	TRBV9	-	TGTGCCAGCAGCGTTCTTGAGGGAACCACTGAAGCTTTCTTT	CASSVLEGTTEAFF
TRBJ1-2	few	13	TRBV19	-	TGTGCCAGTAGCCAAGGGGGTAACTATGGCTACACCTTC	CASSQGGNYGYTF
TRBJ2-1	-	18	TRBV5-5	TRBD2	TGTGCCAGCAGCCGTTTAGCGACTAGCGGGGCCGAACTGAATGAGCAGTTCTTC	CASSRLATSGAELNEQFF
TRBJ1-1	-	15	TRBV18	TRBD1	TGTGCCAGCTCACTAGGGACAGGGTCGAGTACTGAAGCTTTCTTT	CASSLGTGSSTEAFF
TRBJ1-2	many	12	TRBV6-1	-	TGTGCCAGCAGTGCCTCCCGCTTTGACTACACCTTC	CASSASRFDYTF